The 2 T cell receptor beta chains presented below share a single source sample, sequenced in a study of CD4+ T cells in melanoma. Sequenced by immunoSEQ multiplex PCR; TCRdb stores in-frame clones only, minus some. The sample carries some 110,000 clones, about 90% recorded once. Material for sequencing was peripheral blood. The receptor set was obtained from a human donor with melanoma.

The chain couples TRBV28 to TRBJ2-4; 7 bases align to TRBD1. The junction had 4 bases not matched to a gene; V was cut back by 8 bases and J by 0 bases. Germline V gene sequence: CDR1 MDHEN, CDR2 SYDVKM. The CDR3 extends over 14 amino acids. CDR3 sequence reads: CASETGLAKNIQYF. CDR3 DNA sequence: TGTGCCAGCGAGACAGGGTTAGCCAAAAACATTCAGTACTTC.

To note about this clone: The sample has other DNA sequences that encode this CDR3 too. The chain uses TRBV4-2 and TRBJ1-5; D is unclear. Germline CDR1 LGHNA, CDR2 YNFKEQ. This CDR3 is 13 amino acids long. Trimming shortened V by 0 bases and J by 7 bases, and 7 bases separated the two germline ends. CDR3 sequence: CASSQDLLQPQHF. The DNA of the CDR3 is TGTGCCAGCAGCCAAGATCTGCTACAGCCCCAGCATTTT.